The rows below give T cell receptor beta chains drawn from one sample of a study of T cell responses to AZD1222 COVID-19 vaccine. Using immunoSEQ multiplex PCR, the repertoire was profiled, and TCRdb retains in-frame clones only, with some absent. The sample shows about 110,000 clones, about 91% of them seen only once. Material: peripheral blood, obtained on day 0 of AZD1222 vaccination. The source of these receptors is an adult in good health. Each CDR3 is given with its conserved first and last residue. Each record gives: V gene, D gene, clone size, J gene, CDR3 DNA, CDR3 protein. D genes are given only for firm matches. Not all rows give a size; the values are once, few, many and, for expanded clones, a class.

TRBV28,-,-,TRBJ2-5,TGTGCCAGCAGTTTTGGGGGCGCGGAGACCCAGTACTTC,CASSFGGAETQYF
TRBV6-5,-,-,TRBJ1-1,TGTGCCAGCATGAGCTTAGGGACTGAAGCTTTCTTT,CASMSLGTEAFF
TRBV6-5,-,once,TRBJ1-2,TGTGCCAGCAGTCCAGACAGAGCTAACTATGGCTACACCTTC,CASSPDRANYGYTF
TRBV6-1,-,-,TRBJ2-2,TGTGCCAGCAGTGAAGGTATCGGGGCCGGGGAGCTGTTTTTT,CASSEGIGAGELFF
TRBV7-2,-,-,TRBJ2-3,TGTGCCAGCAGCACGGCTCTATCTAGCACAGATACGCAGTATTTT,CASSTALSSTDTQYF
TRBV28,TRBD2,-,TRBJ2-7,TGTGCCAGCAGTTTGGGCGGGGGGGCCTACGAGCAGTACTTC,CASSLGGGAYEQYF
TRBV5-6,-,-,TRBJ1-2,TGTGCCAGCAGCTTGGGGGTCCAAGGGGCCTTCTATGGCTACACCTTC,CASSLGVQGAFYGYTF
TRBV6-2/TRBV6-3,TRBD1,-,TRBJ1-4,TGTGCCAGCAGTTACGGACAGGCTCAACTGTTTTTT,CASSYGQAQLFF
TRBV28,-,-,TRBJ1-1,TGTGCCAGCAGAAGATCGGGGGCCACTGAAGCTTTCTTT,CASRRSGATEAFF
TRBV6-2/TRBV6-3,TRBD2,-,TRBJ2-2,TGTGCCAGCAGTCGACCTAGCGGGGGGACCACCGGGGAGCTGTTTTTT,CASSRPSGGTTGELFF
TRBV7-9,-,-,TRBJ1-4,TGTGCCAGCAGCTTAGCGTACGGGGATGAAAAACTGTTTTTT,CASSLAYGDEKLFF
TRBV7-2,TRBD2,once,TRBJ2-3,TGTGCCAGCAGCGTAGCGGGGGCCCCCACAGATACGCAGTATTTT,CASSVAGAPTDTQYF
TRBV6-6,-,-,TRBJ1-1,TGTGCCAGCACGCAGCTTACGGGCACTGAAGCTTTCTTT,CASTQLTGTEAFF
TRBV5-1,-,-,TRBJ1-2,TGCGCCAGCAGCTTGGACCCCAGCAGGGACCTTAGCGGCTACACCTTC,CASSLDPSRDLSGYTF
TRBV28,TRBD1,-,TRBJ1-2,TGTGCCAGCAGAAAGACAGGGAGAGGCGTCGGCTACACCTTC,CASRKTGRGVGYTF
TRBV19,-,-,TRBJ1-5,TGTGCCAGTAGTCTCCCGACGGCTAGCAATCAGCCCCAGCATTTT,CASSLPTASNQPQHF
TRBV14,-,-,TRBJ2-2,TGTGCCAGCAGCCCGGCGGGAATGCTGGGCGGGGAGCTGTTTTTT,CASSPAGMLGGELFF
TRBV6-4,-,-,TRBJ2-6,TGTGCCAGCAGTGGGGACGGTCGCAACTCTGGGGCCAACGTCCTGACTTTC,CASSGDGRNSGANVLTF
TRBV19,TRBD1,once,TRBJ2-5,TGTGCCAGTAATCCCGGGCCGACAGGGGGGGAGACCCAGTACTTC,CASNPGPTGGETQYF
TRBV2,-,-,TRBJ1-3,TGTGCCAGCAAGTCGGGTAGCTCTGGAAACACCATATATTTT,CASKSGSSGNTIYF
TRBV28,-,-,TRBJ1-1,TGTGCCAGCAGTTCCATCATTGCGCCTTACTCTGAAGCTTTCTTT,CASSSIIAPYSEAFF
TRBV19,-,-,TRBJ1-6,TGTGCCGTTAATAGGGGTTATAATTCACCCCTCCACTTT,CAVNRGYNSPLHF
TRBV9,TRBD1,-,TRBJ1-4,TGTGCCAGCAGCGTAGGGATGAGGACAGGGGGGACTAATGAAAAACTGTTTTTT,CASSVGMRTGGTNEKLFF
TRBV3-1/TRBV3-2,-,-,TRBJ2-5,TGTGCCAGCAGTCTTTGGCAGCAAGAGACCCAGTACTTC,CASSLWQQETQYF
TRBV7-2,-,-,TRBJ1-1,TGTGCCAGCAGCTCGGACAGTCATCAGGGGACTGAAGCTTTCTTT,CASSSDSHQGTEAFF
TRBV11-2,-,-,TRBJ1-1,TGTGCCAGCAGCTTAGTTTCAGGGTTGAACACTGAAGCTTTCTTT,CASSLVSGLNTEAFF
TRBV4-3,-,-,TRBJ1-1,TGCGCCAGCAGCCAAGATTTGCCGGGGGGTGAAGCTTTCTTT,CASSQDLPGGEAFF
TRBV11-1,-,-,TRBJ1-6,TGTGCCAGCAGCTTATATGGGAATTCACCCCTCCACTTT,CASSLYGNSPLHF
TRBV7-6,-,-,TRBJ2-3,TGTGCCACCGGGGAGCGGCCCACAGATACGCAGTATTTT,CATGERPTDTQYF
TRBV15,-,-,TRBJ2-2,TGTGCCACCAGCAGAGTTGGCGGGGAGCTGTTTTTT,CATSRVGGELFF
TRBV9,-,-,TRBJ2-3,TGTGCCAGCTCACTGTCAGACAGGAACACAGATACGCAGTATTTT,CASSLSDRNTDTQYF
TRBV6-2/TRBV6-3,-,-,TRBJ2-7,TGTGCCAGCAGTTACGGCGGCCCGACCTACGAGCAGTACTTC,CASSYGGPTYEQYF
TRBV27,-,-,TRBJ1-2,TGTGCCAGCAGTTTGCGTCCGGACAGCTCATATGGCTACACCTTC,CASSLRPDSSYGYTF
TRBV19,-,-,TRBJ1-1,TGTGCCAGTAGTCTTCAGAGGGGGTTCACTGAAGCTTTCTTT,CASSLQRGFTEAFF
TRBV5-6,-,-,TRBJ1-3,TGTGCCAGCAGCTTCGCAGGCGCATTGGGAAACACCATATATTTT,CASSFAGALGNTIYF
TRBV2,-,-,TRBJ1-6,TGTGCCAGCAGTGAGGTCGGACTAGGTTCACCCCTCCACTTT,CASSEVGLGSPLHF
TRBV5-1,TRBD2,-,TRBJ2-2,TGCGCCAGCAGCCCATCTAGCGGGGAGAACACCGGGGAGCTGTTTTTT,CASSPSSGENTGELFF
TRBV4-3,-,-,TRBJ2-2,TGCGCCAGCAGCCAAGATTTACTCGGACAGAACACCGGGGAGCTGTTTTTT,CASSQDLLGQNTGELFF
TRBV4-3,-,-,TRBJ1-1,TGCGCCAGCAGCACCGGGAAGAACACTGAAGCTTTCTTT,CASSTGKNTEAFF
TRBV6-2/TRBV6-3,-,few,TRBJ2-7,TGTGCCAGCAGTACCGGGGCCAGCTCCTACGAGCAGTACTTC,CASSTGASSYEQYF
TRBV4-1,-,-,TRBJ1-3,TGCGCCAGCAGCCAAGAATCCGGAAACACCATATATTTT,CASSQESGNTIYF
TRBV7-2,TRBD1,-,TRBJ1-1,TGTGCCAGCAGCCTCGGGGACAGGCGGAACACTGAAGCTTTCTTT,CASSLGDRRNTEAFF
TRBV7-2,-,-,TRBJ1-4,TGTGCCAGCAGCTTAGGGCCCTCCGGTTCCAATGAAAAACTGTTTTTT,CASSLGPSGSNEKLFF
TRBV7-2,-,once,TRBJ1-2,TGTGCCAGCAGCCTAGGGTTGGGCCGTAGGGGTGATGGCTACACCTTC,CASSLGLGRRGDGYTF
TRBV10-3,-,-,TRBJ1-6,TGTGCCATCAGTGAGTGGCGGCCTAATTCACCCCTCCACTTT,CAISEWRPNSPLHF
TRBV3-1/TRBV3-2,-,-,TRBJ2-1,TGTGCCAGCAGCCAGACGAGGGGTTCGTACAATGAGCAGTTCTTC,CASSQTRGSYNEQFF
TRBV6-2/TRBV6-3,-,once,TRBJ1-5,TGTGCCAGCAGTTACTCGAGGAGGGGAGATAGCAATCAGCCCCAGCATTTT,CASSYSRRGDSNQPQHF
TRBV5-5,-,-,TRBJ1-4,TGTGCCAGCAGCTTGGCTGTCACTAATGAAAAACTGTTTTTT,CASSLAVTNEKLFF